This TCR beta chain emerged from a study of graft-versus-host responses after intestinal transplantation. Study-wide background: After anti-thymocyte globulin induction, recipients took tacrolimus and steroids for three to four years.

TCRdb's copy holds only in-frame clones and misses some; the assay was immunoSEQ multiplex PCR. The sample has roughly 8,100 clones; over 25% are singletons. This receptor was obtained from a human patient who received an intestinal transplant. Sequencing was performed on alloreactive CD4+ T cells from a mixed lymphocyte reaction culture, taken before intestinal transplant. The sample's subset: CFSE-low proliferating T cells sorted from roughly six-day pre-transplant mixed lymphocyte reaction (GvH or HvG direction).

The CDR3 region is CASSPYASAVSTDTQYF. The CDR3 DNA sequence: TGTGCCAGCAGCCCCTACGCTTCGGCGGTTAGCACAGATACGCAGTATTTT. The V gene is TRBV7-8, the J gene TRBJ2-3, with D unclear. The V end was cut by 5 bases, the J end by 0 bases, with 18 bases between. CDR1 and CDR2 from the germline V gene are SGHVS and FQNEAQ. The CDR3 consists of 17 residues.